This T cell receptor beta chain originates from a study of patients and donors after allogeneic stem cell transplantation. This clonotype was counted ten times or more. TCRdb used MiXCR to reprocess the RT-PCR reads, holding one entry per CDR3 protein. Of about 40,000 distinct CDR3 sequences listed, roughly 30% are singletons. The CDR3 sequence is 12 residues long. Trimming took off 1 base at V and 5 bases at J, with 5 bases between the two ends. Sequenced: blood, either unsorted or a sorted T cell fraction (not recorded which). The J gene is TRBJ2-5, the V gene TRBV12-3 or TRBV12-4; D unresolved. The clonotype originates from a human donor who was either an allogeneic HSCT recipient or a stem cell or donor lymphocyte infusion donor (not recorded which). It is not recorded whose cells these are; they may come from a transplant donor. The CDR3 DNA reads as TGTGCCAGCAGTTTAGTCTGGGAGACCCAGTACTTC. Translating it yields CASSLVWETQYF.